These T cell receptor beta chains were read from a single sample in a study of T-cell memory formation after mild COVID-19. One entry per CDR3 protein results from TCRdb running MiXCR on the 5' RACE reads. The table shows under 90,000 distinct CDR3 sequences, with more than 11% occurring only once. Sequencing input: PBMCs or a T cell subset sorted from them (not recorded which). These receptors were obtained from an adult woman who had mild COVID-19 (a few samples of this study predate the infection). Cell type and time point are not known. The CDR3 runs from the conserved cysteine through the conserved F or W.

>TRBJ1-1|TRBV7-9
CASSLDGAEAFF
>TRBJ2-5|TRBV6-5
CASSYSGTSGDMEETQYF
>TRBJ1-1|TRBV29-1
CSVDPTGAGEAFF
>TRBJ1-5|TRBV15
CATSRVPWNQPQHF
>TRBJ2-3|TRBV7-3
CASSPHVGGTSTDTQYF
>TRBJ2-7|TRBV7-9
CASSLDGRPSYEQYF
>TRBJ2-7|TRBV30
CAWSVGQTYEQYF
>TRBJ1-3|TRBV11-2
CASSSLAISGNTIYF
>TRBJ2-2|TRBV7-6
CASIGVTGELFF
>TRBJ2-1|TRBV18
CASSSNSGGYHNEQFF
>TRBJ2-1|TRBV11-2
CASSPPGGDPVYNEQFF
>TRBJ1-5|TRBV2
CASKGPVEQPQHF
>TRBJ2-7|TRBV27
CASSPGTSGSREQYF
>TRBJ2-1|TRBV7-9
CASSMLQGYNEQFF
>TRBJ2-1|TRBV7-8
CASQPGGVHEQFF
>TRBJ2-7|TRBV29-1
CSVVGQSSYEQYF
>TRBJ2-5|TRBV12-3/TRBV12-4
CASSLGEGRETQYF
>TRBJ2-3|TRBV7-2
CASSFTGGGADTQYF
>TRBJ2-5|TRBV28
CASSYPGTQYF
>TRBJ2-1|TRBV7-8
CASSLKESGPYNEQFF
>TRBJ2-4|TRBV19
CATQGWKNIQYF
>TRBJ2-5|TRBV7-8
CASSSPLAGRSEETQYF
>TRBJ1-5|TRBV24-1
CATSDSSGVNINQPQHF
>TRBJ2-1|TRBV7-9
CASSLVGPEAYNEQFF
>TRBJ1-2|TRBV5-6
CASSGGDTPNYGYTF
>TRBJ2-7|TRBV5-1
CASSLSGTGGYEQYF
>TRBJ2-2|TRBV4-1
CASSHGVANTGELFF
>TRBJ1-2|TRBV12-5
CASGSGATTTNYGYTF
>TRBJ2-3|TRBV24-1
CATSEGLADHTDTQYF
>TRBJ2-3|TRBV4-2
CASSQDGLYTDTQYF
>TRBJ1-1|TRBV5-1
CASSPRGANTEAFF
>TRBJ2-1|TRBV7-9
CASSLARSGRSSDNEQFF
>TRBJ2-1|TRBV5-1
CASSHNRRTYSYNEQFF
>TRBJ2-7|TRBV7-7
CASSPSAGGSLNEQYF
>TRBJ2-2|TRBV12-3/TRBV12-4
CASRYGTGDTGELFF
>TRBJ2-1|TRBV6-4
CASSETVGANKQFF
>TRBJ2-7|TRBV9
CASSVAQPGVYEQYF
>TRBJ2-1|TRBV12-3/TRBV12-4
CASSPDSAPDNEQFF
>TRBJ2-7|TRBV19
CASSQGVAAYEQYF
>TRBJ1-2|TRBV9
CASSPFALGSGAGHGYTF
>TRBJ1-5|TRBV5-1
CASSPGTGGNQPQHF
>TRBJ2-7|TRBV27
CASSGGVYEQYF
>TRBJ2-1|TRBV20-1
CSAKTGGSANEQFF
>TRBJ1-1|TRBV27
CASSFGANTEAFF
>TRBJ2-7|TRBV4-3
CASSQAAGGPYEQYF
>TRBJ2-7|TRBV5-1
CASSLASTGGGYEQYF
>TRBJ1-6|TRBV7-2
CASSLGGGTRSPLHF
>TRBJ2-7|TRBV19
CASSQGGPYEQYF
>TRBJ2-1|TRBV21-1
CASSNPSGPDIHEQFF
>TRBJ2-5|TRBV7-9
CASSLAERETQYF
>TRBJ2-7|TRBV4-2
CASSQARTSGSSEQYF
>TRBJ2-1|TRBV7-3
CASSLGTSRYNEQFF
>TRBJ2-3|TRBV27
CASSTELTDTQYF